The rows below give T cell receptor beta chains drawn from one sample of a study of CD4 T cell repertoires in COVID-19. TCRdb's copy holds only in-frame clones and misses some; the assay was immunoSEQ multiplex PCR. The sample gives approximately 79,000 clones, approximately 83% of which show up once; roughly 0.6% is in the top ten. This sample comprised CD4+ T cells from peripheral blood, obtained after recovery from COVID-19. All receptors come from a human donor who had COVID-19. CDR3s include the opening cysteine and the closing phenylalanine or tryptophan.

V gene | CDR3 protein
TRBV18 | CASSPPRGEAEAFF
TRBV11-3 | CASSVTGTGSYNEQFF
TRBV11-2 | CASSLGSRQETQYF
TRBV7-9 | CASSLGGLRGNTEAFF
TRBV11-2 | CASTRLGWDSPLHF
TRBV28 | CASRDPGLRAFF
TRBV2 | CASTLAGASYEQYF
TRBV7-7 | CASSLAAGGTDTQYF
TRBV5-1 | CASSLGWGGQEAFF
TRBV6-5 | CAIKLGVSPNTEAFF
TRBV28 | CASSGTSGRVGELFF
TRBV6-5 | CASTSGQGGYGYTF
TRBV6-5 | CASSYAESNQPQHF
TRBV27 | CASSPRRGSYEQYF
TRBV28 | CASTAGGSVSEAFF
TRBV15 | CATSRELAGDNEQFF
TRBV7-2 | CASSLSPGGDRAKPDTQYF
TRBV24-1 | CATSVRDGETQYF
TRBV15 | CATEARTVQNIQYF
TRBV2 | CASKEDRGAINSPLHF
TRBV4-2 | CASSQEQGTSGRWGGELFF
TRBV10-3 | CAISHGTGSPYEQYF
TRBV19 | CASRRDRGVDTQYF
TRBV28 | CASTSGGSYNSPLHF
TRBV30 | CAWSSMTGYGYTF
TRBV10-3 | CAIRTQGGETQYF
TRBV5-4 | CASSLGLGGGDTQYF
TRBV10-3 | CAISEPSGQQNEKLFF
TRBV5-1 | CASSFRTLGDSPLHF
TRBV5-4 | CASSSLGPSGNTIYF
TRBV6-4 | CASSDSSLGVGRAVNSPLHF
TRBV4-1 | CASSHLGPSNYGYTF
TRBV7-9 | CASSLDFTGSTEAFF
TRBV3-1/TRBV3-2 | CASSQAGADTQYF
TRBV2 | CASLQEYEQYF
TRBV19 | CASSIVVAIDEQFF
TRBV29-1 | CSVEGVRGGKETQYF
TRBV10-3 | CAIRPTSGRYEQYF